This entry describes one TCR beta chain. The data derive from a study of blood T cell repertoires in COVID-19. For the study at large: PBMCs, B-cell-depleted T cells, or T cells were the source of the cDNA or gDNA that made up the material.

In assigning cohorts, the study relied on participant-reported clinical history. Resolution of symptoms, clearance, or two negative PCRs was present in recovered Cohort 3 donors. As processed by the authors: Quantification of nucleated cells was approximated via reference gene primer amplification. TCRdb's copy holds only in-frame clones and misses some; the assay was immunoSEQ multiplex PCR. From that table come the V and J calls and clone size; the DNA was used to work out D and trimming. Among some 200,000 clones listed, roughly 90% were seen once. The TCR was taken from a woman younger than 45 who had recovered from COVID-19. Sequenced material: PBMCs or T cells enriched from blood (not recorded which).

The CDR3 nucleotides read TGCGCCAGCAGCCAAGAGAGAGGACAGGGAAAAACTGAAGCTTTCTTT. It translates to CASSQERGQGKTEAFF. The V call is TRBV4-1, the J call TRBJ1-1; 8 bases are a match to TRBD1. Germline values: CDR1 MGHRA, CDR2 YSYEKL. This CDR3 is 16 amino acids long. The junction had 8 bases not matched to a gene; V was cut back by 0 bases and J by 5 bases.